The rows below give T cell receptor beta chains drawn from one sample of a study of early T cells in non-severe SARS-CoV-2 infection. Via MiXCR, TCRdb re-called the 5' RACE reads, giving one row per CDR3 protein. In the table there are tens of thousands of distinct CDR3 sequences, around 5.2% of which are singletons. Source material: whole blood. The receptors originated from an adult who was a healthcare worker with PCR-confirmed SARS-CoV-2 infection or an uninfected control (not recorded which). The CDR3 runs from the conserved cysteine through the conserved F or W. A D gene is named only where the DNA matches it firmly. Rows may omit the clone size; those that give it use once, few, many or a size class.

D: NA
V: TRBV7-9
size: many
J: TRBJ2-7
CDR3: CASSSGVLSYEQYF
DNA: TGTGCCAGCAGCTCGGGGGTGCTTTCCTACGAGCAGTACTTC

D: NA
V: TRBV27
size: many
J: TRBJ2-2
CDR3: CASSFRFSNTGELFF
DNA: TGTGCCAGCAGTTTCCGATTCTCGAACACCGGGGAGCTGTTTTTT

D: NA
V: TRBV6-6
size: many
J: TRBJ2-5
CDR3: CASSYPRGGALQETQYF
DNA: TGTGCCAGCAGTTACCCCAGGGGGGGGGCACTACAAGAGACCCAGTACTTC

D: TRBD2
V: TRBV29-1
size: NA
J: TRBJ2-2
CDR3: CSVRLAGESGGELFF
DNA: TGCAGCGTCCGACTAGCGGGAGAGTCAGGCGGGGAGCTGTTTTTT

D: NA
V: TRBV4-1
size: NA
J: TRBJ2-7
CDR3: CASSQDPGRADEQYF
DNA: TGCGCCAGCAGCCAAGACCCGGGCAGGGCGGACGAGCAGTACTTC

D: NA
V: TRBV7-9
size: many
J: TRBJ1-3
CDR3: CASKRLSGNTIYF
DNA: TGTGCCAGCAAACGCCTCTCTGGAAACACCATATATTTT

D: TRBD1
V: TRBV11-2
size: many
J: TRBJ1-3
CDR3: CASSSLLRDRATGNTIYF
DNA: TGTGCCAGCAGCTCGCTCCTGCGCGACAGGGCTACTGGAAACACCATATATTTT

D: NA
V: TRBV6-6
size: many
J: TRBJ1-2
CDR3: CASSWDGADNYGYTF
DNA: TGTGCCAGCAGTTGGGACGGAGCCGATAACTATGGCTACACCTTC

D: TRBD2
V: TRBV7-6
size: many
J: TRBJ2-1
CDR3: CASSLAGTSGGTYNEQFF
DNA: TGTGCCAGCAGCTTAGCCGGGACTAGCGGGGGGACATACAATGAGCAGTTCTTC

D: NA
V: TRBV12-3/TRBV12-4
size: NA
J: TRBJ2-3
CDR3: CASSRDAHTQYF
DNA: TGTGCCAGCAGTCGTGACGCACATACGCAGTATTTT

D: NA
V: TRBV7-2
size: NA
J: TRBJ1-1
CDR3: CASSQYSGPNTEAFF
DNA: TGTGCCAGCAGCCAGTACTCTGGGCCGAACACTGAAGCTTTCTTT

D: NA
V: TRBV6-6
size: many
J: TRBJ1-2
CDR3: CASSRDITYGYTF
DNA: TGTGCCAGCAGTCGCGACATCACCTATGGCTACACCTTC

D: TRBD1
V: TRBV29-1
size: many
J: TRBJ1-1
CDR3: CSVEGQGGTEAFF
DNA: TGCAGCGTTGAGGGGCAGGGGGGCACTGAAGCTTTCTTT

D: TRBD1
V: TRBV5-1
size: many
J: TRBJ2-2
CDR3: CASSLYSLWDRGTGELFF
DNA: TGCGCCAGCAGCTTGTATTCCCTCTGGGACAGGGGCACCGGGGAGCTGTTTTTT

D: TRBD1
V: TRBV6-5
size: many
J: TRBJ2-7
CDR3: CASSPRTGSYEQYF
DNA: TGTGCCAGCAGTCCCAGGACAGGGAGTTACGAGCAGTACTTC

D: NA
V: TRBV6-5
size: once
J: TRBJ2-3
CDR3: CAARPGLHTDTQYF
DNA: TGTGCCGCCCGACCGGGACTCCACACAGATACGCAGTATTTT

D: NA
V: TRBV10-3
size: NA
J: TRBJ2-7
CDR3: CAISESLIHEQYF
DNA: TGTGCCATCAGTGAGTCCCTAATCCACGAGCAGTACTTC

D: TRBD1
V: TRBV20-1
size: many
J: TRBJ2-3
CDR3: CSARALGQGTQYF
DNA: TGCAGTGCTAGAGCCCTCGGACAGGGGACGCAGTATTTT

D: NA
V: TRBV3-1
size: few
J: TRBJ2-5
CDR3: CASSQDIGKETQYF
DNA: TGTGCCAGCAGCCAAGACATAGGCAAAGAGACCCAGTACTTC

D: NA
V: TRBV20-1
size: NA
J: TRBJ1-2
CDR3: CSASLTSHGYTF
DNA: TGCAGTGCTAGTTTAACTTCCCACGGCTACACCTTC

D: NA
V: TRBV7-9
size: NA
J: TRBJ1-1
CDR3: CASSPVRGMNTEAFF
DNA: TGTGCCAGCAGCCCGGTCCGAGGCATGAACACTGAAGCTTTCTTT

D: NA
V: TRBV7-6
size: few
J: TRBJ2-3
CDR3: CASSPGGLTQYF
DNA: TGTGCCAGCAGCCCGGGGGGCCTTACGCAGTATTTT

D: NA
V: TRBV7-6
size: many
J: TRBJ2-2
CDR3: CASSPDGGTNTGELFF
DNA: TGTGCCAGCAGCCCAGACGGGGGAACGAACACCGGGGAGCTGTTTTTT

D: NA
V: TRBV6-5
size: many
J: TRBJ2-1
CDR3: CASSYSSGAGSEQFF
DNA: TGTGCCAGCAGTTACTCCTCGGGGGCGGGGAGTGAGCAGTTCTTC

D: TRBD2
V: TRBV7-2
size: NA
J: TRBJ2-7
CDR3: CASSSAARGVAGLNEQYF
DNA: TGTGCCAGCAGCTCCGCCGCCCGGGGGGTAGCGGGGCTGAACGAGCAGTACTTC

D: TRBD1
V: TRBV11-2
size: many
J: TRBJ2-7
CDR3: CASSLMQDRAGDEQYF
DNA: TGTGCCAGCAGCTTAATGCAGGACAGGGCCGGGGACGAGCAGTACTTC

D: NA
V: TRBV20-1
size: few
J: TRBJ2-7
CDR3: CSAARETYEQYF
DNA: TGCAGTGCTGCCCGTGAGACCTACGAGCAGTACTTC

D: NA
V: TRBV9
size: NA
J: TRBJ1-1
CDR3: CASSAPTDTEAFF
DNA: TGTGCCAGCAGCGCCCCCACGGACACTGAAGCTTTCTTT

D: NA
V: TRBV7-9
size: many
J: TRBJ2-3
CDR3: CASSPSDRSSDTQYF
DNA: TGTGCCAGCAGCCCCTCCGACCGCAGTTCAGATACGCAGTATTTT

D: NA
V: TRBV27
size: few
J: TRBJ2-7
CDR3: CASSLLPPYEQYF
DNA: TGTGCCAGCAGTTTACTACCCCCCTACGAGCAGTACTTC

D: TRBD1
V: TRBV6-5
size: many
J: TRBJ2-7
CDR3: CASSYTRDRAREQYF
DNA: TGTGCCAGCAGTTACACCCGGGACAGGGCGCGCGAGCAGTACTTC

D: NA
V: TRBV10-3
size: many
J: TRBJ1-1
CDR3: CATTIAVGGGAFF
DNA: TGTGCCACCACTATAGCCGTGGGTGGGGGAGCTTTCTTT

D: NA
V: TRBV4-2
size: few
J: TRBJ1-3
CDR3: CASSRRQDSGNTIYF
DNA: TGTGCCAGCAGCCGTCGTCAGGATTCTGGAAACACCATATATTTT

D: TRBD1
V: TRBV3-1
size: many
J: TRBJ2-7
CDR3: CASSQVGTKGASEQYF
DNA: TGTGCCAGCAGCCAAGTAGGCACGAAGGGGGCCTCCGAGCAGTACTTC

D: NA
V: TRBV6-5
size: few
J: TRBJ1-1
CDR3: CASGRGGKGTEAFF
DNA: TGTGCCAGCGGGCGCGGGGGTAAAGGGACTGAAGCTTTCTTT

D: TRBD1
V: TRBV6-2/TRBV6-3
size: few
J: TRBJ2-7
CDR3: CASSYSEGQGPYF
DNA: TGTGCCAGCAGTTACTCGGAAGGACAGGGGCCGTACTTC

D: TRBD1
V: TRBV7-9
size: many
J: TRBJ1-5
CDR3: CASSPDRGRHQPQHF
DNA: TGTGCCAGCAGCCCAGACAGGGGTCGGCATCAGCCCCAGCATTTT

D: TRBD1
V: TRBV7-2
size: few
J: TRBJ1-4
CDR3: CASSSRQGVSEKLFF
DNA: TGTGCCAGCAGCTCTCGACAGGGTGTAAGTGAAAAACTGTTTTTT

D: NA
V: TRBV5-1
size: many
J: TRBJ2-7
CDR3: CASSLDVYEQYF
DNA: TGCGCCAGCAGCTTGGACGTCTACGAGCAGTACTTC

D: NA
V: TRBV29-1
size: many
J: TRBJ1-1
CDR3: CSAPSGSTDLPPF
DNA: TGCAGCGCCCCCTCAGGGTCCACGGACCTACCACCCTTT

D: NA
V: TRBV12-3/TRBV12-4
size: NA
J: TRBJ1-1
CDR3: CASSWAGQSTEAFF
DNA: TGTGCCAGCAGTTGGGCAGGGCAGAGCACTGAAGCTTTCTTT

D: NA
V: TRBV19
size: many
J: TRBJ2-3
CDR3: CASSRRRGTTDTQYF
DNA: TGTGCCAGTAGTAGGAGGAGGGGCACCACAGATACGCAGTATTTT

D: TRBD1
V: TRBV7-2
size: NA
J: TRBJ1-2
CDR3: CASSPGTGGDGYTF
DNA: TGTGCCAGCAGCCCCGGGACAGGGGGCGATGGCTACACCTTC

D: NA
V: TRBV12-3/TRBV12-4
size: NA
J: TRBJ2-1
CDR3: CASSLGVSAEVTREQFF
DNA: TGTGCCAGCAGTTTAGGTGTCTCTGCGGAGGTGACCCGCGAGCAGTTCTTC

D: NA
V: TRBV6-6
size: NA
J: TRBJ2-5
CDR3: CASSPVSRFGETQYF
DNA: TGTGCCAGCAGTCCAGTGAGCAGGTTCGGGGAGACCCAGTACTTC

D: NA
V: TRBV7-9
size: many
J: TRBJ1-5
CDR3: CASSSFNSNQPQHF
DNA: TGTGCCAGCAGCTCGTTTAATAGCAATCAGCCCCAGCATTTT

D: TRBD1
V: TRBV7-2
size: many
J: TRBJ1-2
CDR3: CASSLGRGGAGYGYTF
DNA: TGTGCCAGCAGCCTAGGGAGAGGGGGCGCGGGCTATGGCTACACCTTC

D: NA
V: TRBV11-3
size: NA
J: TRBJ1-1
CDR3: CASSGKGGRWTEAFF
DNA: TGTGCCAGCAGCGGGAAGGGAGGACGGTGGACTGAAGCTTTCTTT

D: NA
V: TRBV7-2
size: many
J: TRBJ1-5
CDR3: CASSPGGSNQPQHF
DNA: TGTGCCAGCAGCCCGGGGGGTAGCAATCAGCCCCAGCATTTT

D: TRBD2
V: TRBV12-3/TRBV12-4
size: many
J: TRBJ2-3
CDR3: CASSPGGAADTQYF
DNA: TGTGCCAGCAGCCCGGGGGGGGCAGCAGATACGCAGTATTTT

D: NA
V: TRBV2
size: NA
J: TRBJ2-7
CDR3: CASSELGEQYF
DNA: TGTGCCAGCAGTGAATTGGGTGAGCAGTACTTC

D: TRBD1
V: TRBV29-1
size: many
J: TRBJ1-5
CDR3: CSVRGTGTGSNQPQHF
DNA: TGCAGCGTTCGAGGCACCGGGACAGGGAGCAATCAGCCCCAGCATTTT

D: NA
V: TRBV13
size: NA
J: TRBJ2-2
CDR3: CASTTNMNTGELFF
DNA: TGTGCCAGCACTACCAACATGAACACCGGGGAGCTGTTTTTT

D: NA
V: TRBV3-1
size: few
J: TRBJ2-5
CDR3: CASSPESLETQYF
DNA: TGTGCCAGCAGCCCGGAAAGTTTGGAGACCCAGTACTTC

D: TRBD2
V: TRBV4-2
size: many
J: TRBJ2-1
CDR3: CASSQEVLGGGYNEQFF
DNA: TGTGCCAGCAGCCAAGAGGTTCTAGGCGGGGGATACAATGAGCAGTTCTTC

D: NA
V: TRBV5-1
size: NA
J: TRBJ2-3
CDR3: CASSPRDRLDTQYF
DNA: TGCGCCAGCAGCCCGCGGGACCGCCTTGATACGCAGTATTTT

D: TRBD1
V: TRBV11-2
size: many
J: TRBJ2-1
CDR3: CASSLVRGQGYNEQFF
DNA: TGTGCCAGCAGCTTAGTAAGAGGACAGGGCTACAATGAGCAGTTCTTC

D: NA
V: TRBV14
size: many
J: TRBJ2-7
CDR3: CASSETNRDEQYF
DNA: TGTGCCAGCAGCGAAACTAACAGGGACGAGCAGTACTTC